These T cell receptor beta chains were read from a single sample in a study of cytomegalovirus exposure and HLA in healthy donors. The protocol was immunoSEQ multiplex PCR, while the TCRdb copy is restricted to in-frame clones and leaves out a portion. Of tens of thousands of clones listed, roughly 67% are singletons. The sample comprised PBMCs. The source is a woman aged 50 to 60 in good health and CMV-seropositive. Both conserved end residues are part of each CDR3. A D gene is named only where the DNA matches it firmly. Expanded clones get a size class; other rows say once, few or many, or leave the size out.

>NA|TRBD1|TRBJ1-2|TRBV27
TGTGCCAGCAGGGAAAGACAGGGGGTCGGGTATGGCTACACCTTC
CASRERQGVGYGYTF
>NA|NA|TRBJ1-2|TRBV5-4
TGTGCCAGCAGCTTTCAGACAGGTGTTCGGGGCTACACCTTC
CASSFQTGVRGYTF
>NA|NA|TRBJ2-7|TRBV28
TGTGCCAGCAGTTCCTCTATAACAGCCAGCTCCTACGAGCAGTACTTC
CASSSSITASSYEQYF
>NA|NA|TRBJ2-2|TRBV19
TGTGCCAGTAGCAAAGCGGACACCGGGGAGCTGTTTTTT
CASSKADTGELFF
>few|TRBD1|TRBJ2-7|TRBV9
TGTGCCAGCAGCGTAAATCAGGGGGCTGGATACGAGCAGTACTTC
CASSVNQGAGYEQYF
>NA|TRBD1|TRBJ1-1|TRBV2
TGTGCCAGCAGTAAGATCAGGGGGCGAATGGACACTGAAGCTTTCTTT
CASSKIRGRMDTEAFF
>few|NA|TRBJ1-1|TRBV2
TGTGCCAGCAGTGGACAGATCATGAACACTGAAGCTTTCTTT
CASSGQIMNTEAFF
>NA|NA|TRBJ2-3|TRBV15
TGTGCCACCAGCAGAGTTTCTCAGGGTAGCACAGATACGCAGTATTTT
CATSRVSQGSTDTQYF
>NA|NA|TRBJ1-1|TRBV28
TGTGCCAGCAGTTTTTCGCTGCCAGGAATGAATACTGAAGCTTTCTTT
CASSFSLPGMNTEAFF
>NA|NA|TRBJ2-7|TRBV7-9
TGTGCCAGCAGCTTAGGTACATCACGCTCCTACGAGCAGTACTTC
CASSLGTSRSYEQYF
>NA|TRBD2|TRBJ2-7|TRBV6-4
TGTGCCACCGCCGGGACTAACTACTACGAGCAGTACTTC
CATAGTNYYEQYF
>NA|TRBD1|TRBJ2-2|TRBV7-2
TGTGCCAGCAGCTTCGGTGGGACAGTGAACACCGGGGAGCTGTTTTTT
CASSFGGTVNTGELFF
>NA|NA|TRBJ1-5|TRBV4-2
TGTGCCAGCAGCCAAGAGAGAAATCAGCCCCAGCATTTT
CASSQERNQPQHF
>NA|NA|TRBJ2-7|TRBV10-2
TGCGCCAGCAGTGAGATCGGAGTTTCTGTCTACGAGCAGTACTTC
CASSEIGVSVYEQYF
>few|TRBD2|TRBJ2-6|TRBV28
TGTGCCAGTAGGCTAGCGGGGTCCTCTGGGGCCAACGTCCTGACTTTC
CASRLAGSSGANVLTF
>once|TRBD1|TRBJ2-1|TRBV29-1
TGCAGCGTTGAACATGGACAGGGAGTCGGTGAGCAGTTCTTC
CSVEHGQGVGEQFF
>NA|NA|TRBJ2-7|TRBV13
TGTGCCAGCAGCTTAAAGGGAGGCGAGCAGTACTTC
CASSLKGGEQYF
>NA|NA|TRBJ2-1|TRBV10-1
TGCGCCAGAGGAGGGCAGGGGGACAATGAGCAGTTCTTC
CARGGQGDNEQFF
>NA|NA|TRBJ2-7|TRBV7-9
TGTGCCAGCAGCCCCTCCGAGAAGTACGAGCAGTACTTC
CASSPSEKYEQYF
>NA|NA|TRBJ1-5|TRBV2
TGTGCCAGCAGTTGGGGGGACGGCAATCAGCCCCAGCATTTT
CASSWGDGNQPQHF
>once|NA|TRBJ1-3|TRBV7-2
TGTGCCAGCAGCTTAGGACAGCCTAGCTCTGGAAACACCATATATTTT
CASSLGQPSSGNTIYF
>NA|TRBD1|TRBJ2-3|TRBV5-1
TGCGCCAGCAGCACAGGGACAGGTTCAGATACGCAGTATTTT
CASSTGTGSDTQYF
>NA|TRBD2|TRBJ2-1|TRBV7-2
TGTGCCAGCAGCTTGACTAGCCGGCCCTACAATGAGCAGTTCTTC
CASSLTSRPYNEQFF
>NA|NA|TRBJ1-1|TRBV13
TGTGCCAGCAGCTTAATGCGTAATGAAGCTTTCTTT
CASSLMRNEAFF
>NA|NA|TRBJ2-1|TRBV4-2
TGTGCCAGCAGCCAAGAGGAGGGAAGGATCTACAATGAGCAGTTCTTC
CASSQEEGRIYNEQFF
>NA|NA|TRBJ1-2|TRBV7-2
TGTGCCAGCAGCTTAGTAGGAGGGTCAGCCTATGGCTACACCTTC
CASSLVGGSAYGYTF
>NA|NA|TRBJ2-1|TRBV7-2
TGTGCCAGCAGCTTAGGCCTCCGTGACTTCGAGAATGAGCAGTTCTTC
CASSLGLRDFENEQFF
>NA|TRBD1|TRBJ1-3|TRBV18
TGTGCCAGCTCACCTCCCGGGACAGGGGGCGGCGGAAACACCATATATTTT
CASSPPGTGGGGNTIYF
>NA|TRBD1|TRBJ2-5|TRBV11-2
TGTGCCAGCAGCCGGGACAGGGGGCGTGAGACCCAGTACTTC
CASSRDRGRETQYF
>once|TRBD1|TRBJ1-1|TRBV11-2
TGTGCCAGCAGCTTGTACCTTACAGGGGAGACTGAAGCTTTCTTT
CASSLYLTGETEAFF
>NA|TRBD2|TRBJ2-1|TRBV5-1
TGCGCCAGCAGCTGGACTAGCGGGCTATACAATGAGCAGTTCTTC
CASSWTSGLYNEQFF
>NA|TRBD2|TRBJ2-1|TRBV7-3
TGTGCCAGCAGCTTAAGAGGGACTAGCGGCGAAAATGAGCAGTTCTTC
CASSLRGTSGENEQFF
>NA|TRBD1|TRBJ1-1|TRBV6-5
TGTGCCAGCAGTGTGGGACAGGGGGCGCCTGAAGCTTTCTTT
CASSVGQGAPEAFF
>few|NA|TRBJ2-5|TRBV20-1
TGCAGTGCTAGGAAGGGGGAGACCCAGTACTTC
CSARKGETQYF
>NA|TRBD2|TRBJ2-3|TRBV7-3
TGTGCCAGCAGCTCGGGGACTAGCGGGGCCACAGATACGCAGTATTTT
CASSSGTSGATDTQYF
>NA|TRBD1|TRBJ1-1|TRBV15
TGTGCCACCAGTCTCGCCGGGACAGGGTATGGCACTGAAGCTTTCTTT
CATSLAGTGYGTEAFF
>NA|TRBD2|TRBJ2-3|TRBV30
TGTGCCTGGGCTACTAGCGGGGGGGCCTCAGATACGCAGTATTTT
CAWATSGGASDTQYF
>NA|NA|TRBJ1-4|TRBV5-5
TGTGCCAGCAGCTTGGAGGTGCCAGGGCAAACTAATGAAAAACTGTTTTTT
CASSLEVPGQTNEKLFF
>NA|NA|TRBJ2-1|TRBV29-1
TGCAGCGTTGAAAGGGGGGGATACAATGAGCAGTTCTTC
CSVERGGYNEQFF
>NA|NA|TRBJ2-2|TRBV19
TGTGCCAGTAGTCTCCATTACAGGGTGGTGAACACCGGGGAGCTGTTTTTT
CASSLHYRVVNTGELFF
>few|TRBD1|TRBJ1-2|TRBV11-1
TGTGCCAGCAGCGTCCGACAGGGGCCCACAGGCGGCTACACCTTC
CASSVRQGPTGGYTF